This entry describes one TCR beta chain. The table lists this clonotype with a few counts. There is no known antigen for this receptor. Base-call qualities are not available, and no considerably larger clone is one nucleotide away. The data are from a study of blood T cells in healthy people across ages (dated by TCRdb to 2014 to 2015). With regard to the full study: In model experiments, roughly one uniquely barcoded TCR beta cDNA molecule per two T cells was captured by template switching. For two donors (one aged 18 to 30 and one aged 80 or older), the study analyzed two additional independent replicas of 1 million unique cDNA reads from the same blood draw. Four age groups were formed from the donors: young (average about 16 years), middle-aged (more than 35), aged (about 62) and long-lived (82). To track age-related changes in TCR beta repertoire diversity, the study relied on deep sequencing normalized with unique cDNA molecular identifiers. To avoid experimental bias, donors of different ages were spread randomly across the sequencing lanes.

General study outcomes and caveats: Donor CMV infection status was unknown, potentially confounding age-related changes in expanded clonotypes. Since profiling was done on bulk unsorted PBMCs, naive and antigen-experienced compartments could not be conclusively compared. There was a strong correlation between observed TCR beta diversity and the percentage of naive T cells measured by flow cytometry. Compared with the aged group, more naive CD4+ T cells, fewer expanded clones and increased TCR diversity were shown by the long-lived group, suggesting age selection. Total diversity estimates from one million sequenced T cells were considered lower bounds and underestimates. As age increased, observed TCR beta diversity per million T cells dropped in a roughly linear way, and a significant reduction was already evident by age 40.

From the cysteine up to the phenylalanine, the CDR3 has a length of 16 residues. Here the CDR3 DNA is all that survives: 48 bases in frame from base 1. The junction carries 12 bases between V and J, which are trimmed by 0 bases and 1 base respectively. CDR1 and CDR2 (MGHRA, YSYEKL) derive from the germline V gene. The library was generated by 5' RACE. The instrument given in TCRdb is Illumina HiSeq 2500. A second PCR of 7 to 11 cycles was performed with a sample-barcoded 5' primer and a J-beta primer mix. A template-switch 5' adaptor carrying 12 random nucleotides introduced a unique molecular identifier onto each TCR beta cDNA molecule. At least 3 million CDR3-containing paired-end reads were obtained from each sample. First-strand cDNA synthesis was performed from all RNA using the Mint cDNA synthesis kit, with priming by a TRBC-specific oligonucleotide. All cDNA was treated with uracil-DNA glycosylase and then went through a first 18-cycle PCR with the universal primers M1SS and BC2_uni_R. Per the source publication's procedure: Normalization of each sample was performed by random selection of 1 million high-quality reads, each carrying a distinct molecular identifier. Reads with shared molecular identifiers were discarded instead of being binned into consensus sequences. MiTCR, set to a Q25 quality threshold and the strictest error-elimination algorithm, was used for CDR3 identification, clonotype clustering and error correction. Lower-bound total TCR beta diversity was estimated with a nonparametric unseen species model using Euler transformation. TCRdb reanalyzed the raw reads on its own, using fastp at Q25 for trimming and MiXCR for clone calling, and kept in-frame beta chains. Entries are consolidated by CDR3 protein sequence, retaining the most common genes and DNA. The V and J calls here are based on TCRdb, not the publication. The sample profile shows around 1.5 million distinct CDR3 sequences; around two fifths of them were found once. 7.9% of the sample goes to the ten largest clones.

The donors were around 39 Caucasian individuals from Russia, aged roughly 6 to 100 years, who were systemically healthy. Each donor gave ten milliliters of peripheral blood, collected into EDTA-treated Vacutainer tubes. Ficoll-Paque density-gradient centrifugation was used to isolate PBMCs, with at least 7 million per sample. Total RNA, at least 6 micrograms per sample, was extracted from PBMCs with Trizol reagent. Naive CD45RAhigh/CD27high T cell percentages were measured by flow cytometry on a PBMC aliquot from every donor. The sample was blood. The sequence came from a woman between 18 and 30 years old in good health. The V gene is TRBV4-1 and the J gene is TRBJ2-5; too little of a D gene remains to name it. The DNA sequence reads TGCGCCAGCAGCCAAGATCCATCCGGGTTCCAAGAGACCCAGTACTTC. This yields the protein CASSQDPSGFQETQYF.